Listed below are T cell receptor beta chains from one sample, sequenced in a study of blood T cell repertoires in COVID-19. The assay was immunoSEQ multiplex PCR, and TCRdb's table has in-frame clones only and misses some. The data contain around 340,000 clones, around 90% of them singletons. Sequencing was done on a sample of peripheral blood. These receptors came from a woman aged 55-69 years with COVID-19, enrolled during active disease. Both conserved end residues are part of each CDR3. The D gene is left open where the match is weak. Rows give clone size only sometimes, using once, few, many, or a class for an expanded clone.

v_call	d_call	clone_size	j_call	cdr3_aa	cdr3_nt
TRBV4-1	NA	NA	TRBJ1-1	CASSQGGENTEAFF	TGCGCCAGCAGCCAAGGCGGGGAGAACACTGAAGCTTTCTTT
TRBV2	TRBD1	NA	TRBJ2-5	CASSEGQGWETQYF	TGTGCCAGCAGTGAAGGACAGGGATGGGAGACCCAGTACTTC
TRBV16	NA	NA	TRBJ1-3	CASSANMQISGNTIYF	TGTGCCAGCAGCGCCAATATGCAGATCTCTGGAAACACCATATATTTT
TRBV2	NA	NA	TRBJ2-7	CASSGETYEQYF	TGTGCCAGCAGCGGGGAAACCTACGAGCAGTACTTC
TRBV11-2	NA	NA	TRBJ2-1	CASSLGRGSASTYNEQFF	TGTGCCAGCAGCTTAGGACGGGGTTCAGCGTCCACCTACAATGAGCAGTTCTTC
TRBV6-2/TRBV6-3	TRBD1	NA	TRBJ2-7	CASSYSATGDDYYEQYF	TGTGCCAGCAGTTACTCCGCGACAGGGGACGATTACTACGAGCAGTACTTC
TRBV11-1	TRBD2	NA	TRBJ2-1	CASSVLLAGGYNEQFF	TGTGCCAGCAGCGTCCTTCTAGCGGGGGGTTACAATGAGCAGTTCTTC
TRBV28	NA	once	TRBJ2-1	CASSQGSYNEQFF	TGTGCCAGCAGCCAGGGTTCCTACAATGAGCAGTTCTTC
TRBV28	NA	NA	TRBJ2-2	CASSLTAPNTGELFF	TGTGCCAGCAGTTTGACAGCCCCGAACACCGGGGAGCTGTTTTTT
TRBV5-1	NA	NA	TRBJ2-5	CASSLAFRAQTQYF	TGCGCCAGCAGCTTGGCATTCAGGGCCCAGACCCAGTACTTC
TRBV7-2	TRBD1	NA	TRBJ1-1	CASSLVQGGTEAFF	TGTGCCAGCAGCTTAGTACAGGGGGGTACTGAAGCTTTCTTT
TRBV19	NA	NA	TRBJ1-5	CASSPPGVASNQPQHF	TGTGCCAGTAGTCCGCCGGGGGTGGCTAGCAATCAGCCCCAGCATTTT
TRBV28	TRBD1	NA	TRBJ1-1	CASSLQGANTEAFF	TGTGCCAGCAGTCTTCAGGGGGCGAACACTGAAGCTTTCTTT
TRBV5-1	TRBD1	NA	TRBJ1-5	CASSSGQGDQPQHF	TGCGCCAGCAGCTCCGGACAGGGTGATCAGCCCCAGCATTTT
TRBV19	NA	NA	TRBJ2-7	CASSIDQVSYEQYF	TGTGCCAGTAGTATAGACCAGGTTTCCTACGAGCAGTACTTC
TRBV7-2	TRBD1	NA	TRBJ1-2	CASSLIGTVDTF	TGTGCCAGCAGCTTAATCGGGACAGTGGACACCTTC
TRBV25-1	TRBD1	NA	TRBJ2-5	CASSESGQGRRVETQYF	TGTGCCAGCAGTGAATCTGGACAGGGGAGGCGGGTGGAGACCCAGTACTTC
TRBV7-2	TRBD1	NA	TRBJ1-4	CASSALTGGKGEKLFF	TGTGCCAGCAGCGCATTGACAGGGGGAAAAGGTGAAAAACTGTTTTTT
TRBV4-1	TRBD1	NA	TRBJ1-1	CASSQPLDRGRGEAFF	TGCGCCAGCAGCCAACCTCTTGACAGGGGGCGCGGAGAAGCTTTCTTT
TRBV14	TRBD2	NA	TRBJ2-2	CASSQDLTSGFTGELFF	TGTGCCAGCAGCCAAGATCTTACTAGCGGGTTCACCGGGGAGCTGTTTTTT
TRBV18	TRBD1	NA	TRBJ2-4	CASKQGLGIQYF	TGTGCCAGCAAACAGGGGCTAGGCATTCAGTACTTC
TRBV5-1	NA	NA	TRBJ2-3	CASTRGQGTDTQYF	TGCGCCAGCACCCGTGGGCAGGGCACAGATACGCAGTATTTT
TRBV16	NA	NA	TRBJ1-1	CASSPSLGDTEAFF	TGTGCCAGCAGCCCCAGCTTAGGGGACACTGAAGCTTTCTTT
TRBV2	TRBD1	NA	TRBJ1-1	CASSFTGGITEAFF	TGTGCCAGCAGTTTTACAGGGGGCATCACTGAAGCTTTCTTT
TRBV19	TRBD1	NA	TRBJ1-1	CASSGTVKTEAFF	TGTGCCAGTAGTGGGACAGTGAAAACTGAAGCTTTCTTT
TRBV2	NA	NA	TRBJ1-2	CASSAVYEGSSYGYTF	TGTGCCAGCAGTGCCGTCTACGAGGGAAGTAGCTATGGCTACACCTTC
TRBV10-3	TRBD1	few	TRBJ2-7	CAISNGQESSYEQYF	TGTGCCATCAGTAACGGACAGGAAAGCTCCTACGAGCAGTACTTC
TRBV7-3	TRBD1	NA	TRBJ1-3	CASSLGLPGTGGRDTIYF	TGTGCCAGCAGCTTAGGGCTACCCGGGACAGGGGGCCGAGACACCATATATTTT
TRBV9	NA	NA	TRBJ2-3	CASSASTQVRITDTQYF	TGTGCCAGCAGCGCGTCTACACAGGTCCGAATCACAGATACGCAGTATTTT
TRBV6-5	TRBD1	NA	TRBJ1-2	CASREGQAANYGYTF	TGTGCCAGCAGGGAGGGACAGGCAGCTAACTATGGCTACACCTTC
TRBV7-9	NA	NA	TRBJ1-1	CASSLVPGMNTEAFF	TGTGCCAGCAGCTTAGTCCCAGGTATGAACACTGAAGCTTTCTTT
TRBV5-1	NA	once	TRBJ2-2	CASSVPGDTGELFF	TGCGCCAGCAGCGTCCCAGGGGACACCGGGGAGCTGTTTTTT
TRBV4-1	TRBD1	few	TRBJ1-6	CASSLNSDYRGIIYSYNSPLHF	TGCGCCAGCAGTCTAAACTCCGACTACAGGGGCATAATCTACTCCTATAATTCACCCCTCCACTTT
TRBV29-1	TRBD1	NA	TRBJ2-7	CSVTRDRAEQHF	TGCAGCGTAACCCGGGACAGGGCTGAGCAGCACTTC
TRBV19	TRBD1	NA	TRBJ1-5	CASSIRGQGTVNQPQHF	TGTGCCAGTAGTATACGCGGACAGGGCACCGTCAATCAGCCCCAGCATTTT
TRBV20-1	NA	NA	TRBJ1-5	CSASPGGGRDQPQHF	TGCAGTGCTAGTCCCGGCGGAGGGAGGGACCAGCCCCAGCATTTT
TRBV5-1	TRBD1	NA	TRBJ1-4	CASSTDPGQGKKLFF	TGCGCCAGCAGCACTGATCCAGGACAGGGAAAAAAACTGTTTTTT
TRBV3-1/TRBV3-2	NA	NA	TRBJ1-3	CASGQFSGNTIYF	TGTGCCAGCGGGCAGTTCTCTGGAAACACCATATATTTT
TRBV14	TRBD1	NA	TRBJ1-3	CASSQDQTGMNQDTIYF	TGTGCCAGCAGCCAAGATCAGACAGGGATGAATCAAGACACCATATATTTT
TRBV5-1	NA	NA	TRBJ2-7	CASSQEGYEQYF	TGCGCCAGCAGCCAGGAGGGTTACGAGCAGTACTTC
TRBV18	TRBD1	NA	TRBJ1-1	CASSPLGQGNTEAFF	TGTGCCAGCTCACCCCTCGGACAGGGGAACACTGAAGCTTTCTTT